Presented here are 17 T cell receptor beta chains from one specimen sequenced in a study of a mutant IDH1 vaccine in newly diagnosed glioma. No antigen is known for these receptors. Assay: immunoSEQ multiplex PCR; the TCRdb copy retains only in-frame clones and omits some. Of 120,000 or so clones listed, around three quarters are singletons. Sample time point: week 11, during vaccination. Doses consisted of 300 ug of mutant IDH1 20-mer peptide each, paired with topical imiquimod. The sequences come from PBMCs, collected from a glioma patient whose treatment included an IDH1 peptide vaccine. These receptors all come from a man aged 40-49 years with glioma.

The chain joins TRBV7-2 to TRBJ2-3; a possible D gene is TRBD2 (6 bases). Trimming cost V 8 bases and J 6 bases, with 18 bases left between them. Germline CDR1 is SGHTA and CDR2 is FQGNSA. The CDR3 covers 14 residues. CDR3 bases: TGTGCCAGCTCCTCCGGCGGAGGGGCGGATACGCAGTATTTT. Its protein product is CASSSGGGADTQYF.

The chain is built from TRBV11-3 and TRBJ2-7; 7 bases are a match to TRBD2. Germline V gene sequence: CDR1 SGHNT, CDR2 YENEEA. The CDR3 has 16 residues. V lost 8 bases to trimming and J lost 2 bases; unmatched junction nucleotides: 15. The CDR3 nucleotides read TGTGCCAGCCTGGGGGAGGGGTTAGATGATCCCTACGAGCAGTACTTC. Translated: CASLGEGLDDPYEQYF.

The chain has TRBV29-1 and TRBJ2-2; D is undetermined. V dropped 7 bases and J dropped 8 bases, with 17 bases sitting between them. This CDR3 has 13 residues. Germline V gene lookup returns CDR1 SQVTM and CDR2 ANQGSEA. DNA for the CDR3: TGCAGCGCCTTATCGACTGTGAAGGGGGAGCTGTTTTTT. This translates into CSALSTVKGELFF.

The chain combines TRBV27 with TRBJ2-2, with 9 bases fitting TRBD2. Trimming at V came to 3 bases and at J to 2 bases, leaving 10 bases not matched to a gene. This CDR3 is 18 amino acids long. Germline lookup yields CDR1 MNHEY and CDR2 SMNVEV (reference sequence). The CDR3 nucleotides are TGTGCCAGCAGTTTTGGGGCCGGGACTAGCTCCAACACCGGGGAGCTGTTTTTT. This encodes CASSFGAGTSSNTGELFF.

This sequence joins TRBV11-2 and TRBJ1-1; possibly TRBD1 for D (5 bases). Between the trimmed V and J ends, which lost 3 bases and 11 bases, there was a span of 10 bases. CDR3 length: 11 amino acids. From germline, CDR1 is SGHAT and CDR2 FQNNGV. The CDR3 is CASSLRDPAFF. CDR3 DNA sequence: TGTGCCAGCAGCTTGAGGGACCCGGCTTTCTTT.

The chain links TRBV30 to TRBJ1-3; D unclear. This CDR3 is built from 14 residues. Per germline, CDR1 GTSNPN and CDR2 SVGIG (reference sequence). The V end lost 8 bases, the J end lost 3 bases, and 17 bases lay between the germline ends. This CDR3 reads CAGKGQTIGNTIYF. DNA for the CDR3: TGTGCCGGAAAAGGGCAGACCATTGGAAACACCATATATTTT.

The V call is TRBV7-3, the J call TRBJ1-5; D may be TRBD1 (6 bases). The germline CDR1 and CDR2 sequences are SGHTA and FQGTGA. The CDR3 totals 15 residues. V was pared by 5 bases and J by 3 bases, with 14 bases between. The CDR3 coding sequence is TGTGCCAGCAGCCTAGACGGACAGCCCAATCAGCCCCAGCATTTT. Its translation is CASSLDGQPNQPQHF.

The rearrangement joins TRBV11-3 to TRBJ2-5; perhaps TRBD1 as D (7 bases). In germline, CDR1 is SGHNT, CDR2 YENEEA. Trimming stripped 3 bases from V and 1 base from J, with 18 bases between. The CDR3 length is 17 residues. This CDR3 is CASSLGAGQSFQETQYF. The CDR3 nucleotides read TGTGCCAGCAGCTTGGGGGCGGGACAGAGTTTCCAAGAGACCCAGTACTTC.

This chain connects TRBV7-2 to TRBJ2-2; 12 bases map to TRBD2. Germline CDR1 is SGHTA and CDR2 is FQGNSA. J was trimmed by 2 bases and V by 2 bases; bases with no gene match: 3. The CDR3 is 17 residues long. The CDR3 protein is CASSLSGLAGNTGELFF. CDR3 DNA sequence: TGTGCCAGCAGCTTAAGTGGACTAGCGGGAAACACCGGGGAGCTGTTTTTT. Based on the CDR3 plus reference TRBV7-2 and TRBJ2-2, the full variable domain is GAGVSQSPSNKVTEKGKDVELRCDPISGHTALYWYRQSLGQGLEFLIYFQGNSAPDKSGLPSDRFSAERTGGSVSTLTIQRTQQEDSAVYLCASSLSGLAGNTGELFFGEGSRLTVL.

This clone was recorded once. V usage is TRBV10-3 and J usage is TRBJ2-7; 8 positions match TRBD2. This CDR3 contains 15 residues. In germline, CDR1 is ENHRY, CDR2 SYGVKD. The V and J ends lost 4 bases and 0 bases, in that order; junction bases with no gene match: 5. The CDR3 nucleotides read TGTGCCATCAGTGGGAACGGGGGGGCCTCCTACGAGCAGTACTTC. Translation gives CAISGNGGASYEQYF.

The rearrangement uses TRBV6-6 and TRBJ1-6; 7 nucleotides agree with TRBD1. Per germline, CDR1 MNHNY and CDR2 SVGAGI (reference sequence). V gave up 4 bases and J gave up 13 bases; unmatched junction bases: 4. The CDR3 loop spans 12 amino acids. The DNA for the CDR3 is TGTGCCAGCAGTTTGACAGGGAGTCCCCTCCACTTT. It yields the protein CASSLTGSPLHF.

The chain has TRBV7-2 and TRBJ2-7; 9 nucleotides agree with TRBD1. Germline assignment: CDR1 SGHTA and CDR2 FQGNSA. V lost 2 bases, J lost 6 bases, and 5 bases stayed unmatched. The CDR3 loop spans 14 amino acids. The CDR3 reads CASSLLQGAGEQYF. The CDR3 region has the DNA TGTGCCAGCAGCTTATTACAGGGGGCGGGCGAGCAGTACTTC.

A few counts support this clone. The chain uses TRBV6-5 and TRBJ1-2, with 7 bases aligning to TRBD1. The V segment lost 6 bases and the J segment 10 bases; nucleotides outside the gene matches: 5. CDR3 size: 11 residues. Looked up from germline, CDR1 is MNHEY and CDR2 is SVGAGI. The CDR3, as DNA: TGTGCCAGCAGGAGACAGGGACCCTACACCTTC. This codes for CASRRQGPYTF.

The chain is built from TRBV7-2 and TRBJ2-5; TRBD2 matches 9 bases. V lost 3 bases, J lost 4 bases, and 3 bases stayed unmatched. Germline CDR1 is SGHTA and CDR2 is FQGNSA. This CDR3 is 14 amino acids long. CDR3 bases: TGTGCCAGCAGCTTTAGCGGGGGTTTAGAGACCCAGTACTTC. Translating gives CASSFSGGLETQYF.

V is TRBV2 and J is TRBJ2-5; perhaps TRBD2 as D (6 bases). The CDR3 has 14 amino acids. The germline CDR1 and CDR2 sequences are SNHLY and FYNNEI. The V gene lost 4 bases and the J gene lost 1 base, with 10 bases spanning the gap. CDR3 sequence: CASSAGTRQETQYF. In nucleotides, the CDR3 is TGTGCCAGCAGTGCGGGGACTCGCCAAGAGACCCAGTACTTC.

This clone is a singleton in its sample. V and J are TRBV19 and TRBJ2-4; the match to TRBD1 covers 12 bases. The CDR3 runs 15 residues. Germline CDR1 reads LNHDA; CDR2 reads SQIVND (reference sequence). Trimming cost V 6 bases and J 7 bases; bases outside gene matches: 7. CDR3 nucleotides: TGTGCCAGTAGGGCCGCGGGACAGGGGGCGAACATTCAGTACTTC. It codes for CASRAAGQGANIQYF.

DNA for the CDR3: TGTGCCAGCAGCTTAGGGGGGACTTTAGATACGCAGTATTTT. Its translation: CASSLGGTLDTQYF. The chain couples TRBV7-9 to TRBJ2-3, with D perhaps TRBD2 (6 bases). Germline V gene data show CDR1 as SEHNR and CDR2 as FQNEAQ (reference sequence). The CDR3 runs 14 residues. Trimming removed 1 base from V and 5 bases from J, with 10 bases in between.